This record concerns one TCR beta chain sequence. Measured with immunoSEQ multiplex PCR; TCRdb has only the in-frame clones, and not every one. The data contain 7,500 to 10,000 clones, approximately 61% of them singletons. Normal lung was taken at the farthest possible site, at least 3 cm from tumour. These data originate in a study of immune cell composition in non-small cell lung cancer. CDR3 length equals 15 residues. Looked up from germline, CDR1 is SNHLY and CDR2 is FYNNEI. V gave up 0 bases and J gave up 1 base, with 8 bases separating them. Specimen: non-adjacent lung tissue. This chain links TRBV2 with TRBJ2-3; D remains unclear. The TCR sequence derives from a human donor with non-small cell lung cancer. The CDR3 spells CASSEAHAGTDTQYF. DNA for the CDR3: TGTGCCAGCAGTGAAGCGCACGCAGGCACAGATACGCAGTATTTT.